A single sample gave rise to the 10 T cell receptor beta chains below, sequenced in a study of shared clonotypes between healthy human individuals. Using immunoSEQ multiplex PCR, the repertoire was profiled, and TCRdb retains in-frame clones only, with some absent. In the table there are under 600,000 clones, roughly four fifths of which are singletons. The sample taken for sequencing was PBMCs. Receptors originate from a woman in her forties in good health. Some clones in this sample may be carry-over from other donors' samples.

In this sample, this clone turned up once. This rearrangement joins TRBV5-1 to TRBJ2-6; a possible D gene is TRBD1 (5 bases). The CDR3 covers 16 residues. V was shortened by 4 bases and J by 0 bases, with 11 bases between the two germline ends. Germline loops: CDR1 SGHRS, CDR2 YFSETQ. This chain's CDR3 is CASSILQGSGANVLTF. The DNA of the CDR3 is TGCGCCAGCAGCATACTGCAGGGCTCTGGGGCCAACGTCCTGACTTTC.

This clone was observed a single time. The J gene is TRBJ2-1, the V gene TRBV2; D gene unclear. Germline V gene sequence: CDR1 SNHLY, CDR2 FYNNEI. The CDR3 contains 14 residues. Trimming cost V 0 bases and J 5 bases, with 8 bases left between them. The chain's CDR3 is CASSEARIHNEQFF. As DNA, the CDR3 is TGTGCCAGCAGTGAAGCGCGGATCCACAATGAGCAGTTCTTC.

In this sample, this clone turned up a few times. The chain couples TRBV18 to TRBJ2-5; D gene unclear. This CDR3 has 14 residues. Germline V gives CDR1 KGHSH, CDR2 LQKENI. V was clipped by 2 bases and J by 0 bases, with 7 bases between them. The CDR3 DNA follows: TGTGCCAGCTCACCAGAGAACTACCAAGAGACCCAGTACTTC. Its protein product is CASSPENYQETQYF.

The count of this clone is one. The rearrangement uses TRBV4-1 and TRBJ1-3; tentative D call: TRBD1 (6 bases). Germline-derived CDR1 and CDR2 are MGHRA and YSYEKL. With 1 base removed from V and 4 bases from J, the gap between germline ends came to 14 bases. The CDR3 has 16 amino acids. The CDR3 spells CASSQVWGQVGNTIYF. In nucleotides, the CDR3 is TGCGCCAGCAGCCAAGTATGGGGGCAGGTCGGAAACACCATATATTTT.

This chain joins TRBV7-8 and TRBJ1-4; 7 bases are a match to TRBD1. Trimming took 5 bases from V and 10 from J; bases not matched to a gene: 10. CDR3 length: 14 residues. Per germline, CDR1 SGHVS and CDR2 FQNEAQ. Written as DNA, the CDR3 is TGTGCCAGCAGCCGCGACAGGGTTGGCGGAAAACTGTTTTTT. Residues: CASSRDRVGGKLFF.

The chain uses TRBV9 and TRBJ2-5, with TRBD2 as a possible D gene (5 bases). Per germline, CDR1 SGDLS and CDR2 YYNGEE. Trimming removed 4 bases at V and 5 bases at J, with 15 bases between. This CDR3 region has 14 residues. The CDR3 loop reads CASSLGLRGETQYF. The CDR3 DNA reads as TGTGCCAGCAGCCTTGGACTGAGAGGGGAGACCCAGTACTTC.

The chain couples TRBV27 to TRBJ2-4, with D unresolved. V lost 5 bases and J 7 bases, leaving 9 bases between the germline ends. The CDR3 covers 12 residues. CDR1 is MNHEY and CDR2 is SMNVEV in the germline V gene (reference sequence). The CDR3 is CASSSRSNIQYF. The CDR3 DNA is TGTGCCAGCAGTAGTAGGTCGAACATTCAGTACTTC.

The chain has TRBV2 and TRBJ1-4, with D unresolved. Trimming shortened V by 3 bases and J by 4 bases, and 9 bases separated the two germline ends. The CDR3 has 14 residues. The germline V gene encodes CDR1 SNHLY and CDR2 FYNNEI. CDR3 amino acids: CASSDGQLNEKLFF. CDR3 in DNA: TGTGCCAGCAGTGATGGGCAGCTTAATGAAAAACTGTTTTTT. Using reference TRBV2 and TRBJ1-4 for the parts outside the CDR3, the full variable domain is EPEVTQTPSHQVTQMGQEVILRCVPISNHLYFYWYRQILGQKVEFLVSFYNNEISEKSEIFDDQFSVERPDGSNFTLKIRSTKLEDSAMYFCASSDGQLNEKLFFGSGTQLSVL.

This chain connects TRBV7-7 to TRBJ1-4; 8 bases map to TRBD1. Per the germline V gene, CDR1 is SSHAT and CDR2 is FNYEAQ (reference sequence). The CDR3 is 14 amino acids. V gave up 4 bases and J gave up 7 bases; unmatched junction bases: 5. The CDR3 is CASSSDRASEKLFF. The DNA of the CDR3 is TGTGCCAGCAGCTCGGACAGGGCGAGTGAAAAACTGTTTTTT.

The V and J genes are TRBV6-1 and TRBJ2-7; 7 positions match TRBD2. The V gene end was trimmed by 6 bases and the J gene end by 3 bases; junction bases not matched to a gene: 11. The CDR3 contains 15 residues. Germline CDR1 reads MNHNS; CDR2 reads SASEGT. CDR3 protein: CASSDSREVNYEQYF. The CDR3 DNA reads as TGTGCCAGCAGCGACTCCCGGGAGGTCAACTACGAGCAGTACTTC.